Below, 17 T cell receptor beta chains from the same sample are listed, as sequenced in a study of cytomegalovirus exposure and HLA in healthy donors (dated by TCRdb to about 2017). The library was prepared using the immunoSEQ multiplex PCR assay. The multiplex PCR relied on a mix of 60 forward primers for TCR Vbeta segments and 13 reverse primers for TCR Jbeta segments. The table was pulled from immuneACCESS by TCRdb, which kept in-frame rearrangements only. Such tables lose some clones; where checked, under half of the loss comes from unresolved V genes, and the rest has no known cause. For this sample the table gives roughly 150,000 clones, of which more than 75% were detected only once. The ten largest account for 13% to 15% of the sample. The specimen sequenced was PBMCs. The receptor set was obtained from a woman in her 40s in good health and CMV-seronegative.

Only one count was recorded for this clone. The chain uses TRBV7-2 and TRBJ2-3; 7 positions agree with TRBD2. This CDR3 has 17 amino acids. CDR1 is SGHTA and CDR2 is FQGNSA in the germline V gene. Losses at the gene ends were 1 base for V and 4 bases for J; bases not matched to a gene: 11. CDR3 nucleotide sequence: TGTGCCAGCAGCTTAGGGATCGGGGAGGGCTGGGCAGATACGCAGTATTTT. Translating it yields CASSLGIGEGWADTQYF.

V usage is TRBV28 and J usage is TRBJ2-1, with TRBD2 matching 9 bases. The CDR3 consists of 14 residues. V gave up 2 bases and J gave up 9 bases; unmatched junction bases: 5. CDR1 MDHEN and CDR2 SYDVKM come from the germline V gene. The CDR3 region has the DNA TGTGCCAGCAGTTTAGTATTAGCGGGGGCTGAGCAGTTCTTC. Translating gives CASSLVLAGAEQFF.

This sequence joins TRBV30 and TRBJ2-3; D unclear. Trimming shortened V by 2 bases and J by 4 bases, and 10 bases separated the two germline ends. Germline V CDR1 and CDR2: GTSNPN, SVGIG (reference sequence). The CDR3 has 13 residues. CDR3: CAWSRVRPDTQYF. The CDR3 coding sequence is TGTGCCTGGAGTCGAGTGCGGCCAGATACGCAGTATTTT.

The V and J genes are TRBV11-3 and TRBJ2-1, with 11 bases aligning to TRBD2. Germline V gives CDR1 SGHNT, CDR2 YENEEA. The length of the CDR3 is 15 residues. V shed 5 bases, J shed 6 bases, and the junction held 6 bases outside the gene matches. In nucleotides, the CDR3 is TGTGCCAGCAGCGTCGGGACTAGCGGATTCAATGAGCAGTTCTTC. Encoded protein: CASSVGTSGFNEQFF.

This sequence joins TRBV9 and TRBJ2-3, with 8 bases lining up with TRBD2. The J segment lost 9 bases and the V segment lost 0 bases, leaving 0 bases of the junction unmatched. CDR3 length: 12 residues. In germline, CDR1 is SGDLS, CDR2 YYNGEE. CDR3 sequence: CASSVAGGTQYF. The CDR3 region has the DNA TGTGCCAGCAGCGTAGCGGGGGGGACGCAGTATTTT.

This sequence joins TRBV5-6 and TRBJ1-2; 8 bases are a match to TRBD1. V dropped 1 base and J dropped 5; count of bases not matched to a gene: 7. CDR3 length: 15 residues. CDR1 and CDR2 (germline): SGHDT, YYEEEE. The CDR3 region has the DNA TGTGCCAGCAGCTTGCCAGGACAGGGTTGGTATGGCTACACCTTC. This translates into CASSLPGQGWYGYTF.

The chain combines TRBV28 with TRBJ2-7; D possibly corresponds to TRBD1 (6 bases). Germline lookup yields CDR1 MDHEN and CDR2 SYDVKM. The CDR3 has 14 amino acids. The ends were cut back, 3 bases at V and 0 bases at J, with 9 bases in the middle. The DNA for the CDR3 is TGTGCCAGCAGTTTGGGGGCAGTCTCCTACGAGCAGTACTTC. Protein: CASSLGAVSYEQYF.

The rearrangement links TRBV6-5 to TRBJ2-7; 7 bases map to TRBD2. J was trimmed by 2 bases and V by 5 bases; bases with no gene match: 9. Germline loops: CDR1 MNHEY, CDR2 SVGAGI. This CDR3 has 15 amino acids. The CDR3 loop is CASSNGARGAYEQYF. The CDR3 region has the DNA TGTGCCAGCAGTAATGGGGCCCGGGGGGCCTACGAGCAGTACTTC.

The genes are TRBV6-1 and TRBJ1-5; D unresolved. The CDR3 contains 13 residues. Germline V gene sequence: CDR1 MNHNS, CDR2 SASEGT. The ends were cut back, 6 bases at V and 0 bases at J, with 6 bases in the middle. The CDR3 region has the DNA TGTGCCAGCAGAATATTTAGCAATCAGCCCCAGCATTTT. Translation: CASRIFSNQPQHF.

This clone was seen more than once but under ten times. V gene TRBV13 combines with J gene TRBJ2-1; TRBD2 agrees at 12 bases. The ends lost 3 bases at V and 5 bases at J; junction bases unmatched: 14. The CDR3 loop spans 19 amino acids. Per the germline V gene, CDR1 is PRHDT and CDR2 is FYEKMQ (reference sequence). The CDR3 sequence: CASSFHGLAGNLGDNEQFF. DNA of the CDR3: TGTGCCAGCAGCTTCCATGGACTAGCGGGGAATCTGGGGGACAATGAGCAGTTCTTC.

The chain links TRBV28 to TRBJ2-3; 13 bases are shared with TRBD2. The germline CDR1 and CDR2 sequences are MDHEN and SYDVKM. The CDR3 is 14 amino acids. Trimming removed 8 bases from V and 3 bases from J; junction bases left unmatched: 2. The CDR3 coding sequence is TGTGCCAGCGAACTAGCGGGGGGGACAGATACGCAGTATTTT. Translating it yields CASELAGGTDTQYF.

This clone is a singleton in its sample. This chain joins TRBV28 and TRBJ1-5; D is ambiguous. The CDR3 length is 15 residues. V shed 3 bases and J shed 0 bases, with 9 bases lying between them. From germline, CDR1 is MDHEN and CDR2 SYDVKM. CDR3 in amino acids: CASSFREVSNQPQHF. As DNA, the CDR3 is TGTGCCAGCAGTTTTAGGGAGGTTAGCAATCAGCCCCAGCATTTT.

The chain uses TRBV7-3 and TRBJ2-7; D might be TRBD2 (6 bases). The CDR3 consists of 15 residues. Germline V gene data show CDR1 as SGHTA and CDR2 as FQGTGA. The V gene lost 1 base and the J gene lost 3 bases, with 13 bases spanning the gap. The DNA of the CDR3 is TGTGCCAGCAGCTTAATGGCTAGCGATCTCTACGAGCAGTACTTC. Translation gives CASSLMASDLYEQYF.

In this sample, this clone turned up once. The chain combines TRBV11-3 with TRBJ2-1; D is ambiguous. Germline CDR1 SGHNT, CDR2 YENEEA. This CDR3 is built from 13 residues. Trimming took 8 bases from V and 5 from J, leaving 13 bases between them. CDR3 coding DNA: TGTGCCAGCGAAGAGAGGATGAACAATGAGCAGTTCTTC. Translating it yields CASEERMNNEQFF.

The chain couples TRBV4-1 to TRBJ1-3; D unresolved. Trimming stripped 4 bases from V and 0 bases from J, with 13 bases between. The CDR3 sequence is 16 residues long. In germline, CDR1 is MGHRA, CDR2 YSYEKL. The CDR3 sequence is CASSPLSFSSGNTIYF. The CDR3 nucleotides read TGCGCCAGCAGCCCACTCTCCTTTAGCTCTGGAAACACCATATATTTT.

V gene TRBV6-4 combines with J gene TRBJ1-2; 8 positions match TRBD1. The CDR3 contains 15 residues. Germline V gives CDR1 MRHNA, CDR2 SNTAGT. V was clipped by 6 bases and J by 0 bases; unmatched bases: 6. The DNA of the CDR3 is TGTGCCAGCAGCGCCGGGACAGGACCTAACTATGGCTACACCTTC. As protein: CASSAGTGPNYGYTF.

CDR3 protein: CASSVVAEVGDTQYF. In nucleotides, the CDR3 is TGTGCCAGCAGCGTAGTAGCGGAGGTGGGGGATACGCAGTATTTT. This chain uses TRBV9 with TRBJ2-3; D possibly corresponds to TRBD2 (6 bases). Deletions cut 0 bases from V and 6 bases from J, with 14 bases between. The CDR3 consists of 15 residues. Germline loops: CDR1 SGDLS, CDR2 YYNGEE.